This T cell receptor beta chain came from a study of a mutant IDH1 vaccine in newly diagnosed glioma. Sample time point: week 35, safety follow-up. Alongside topical imiquimod, each dose of vaccine comprised 300 ug of mutant IDH1 20-mer peptide. V lost 3 bases and J lost 4, with 12 bases in between. The CDR3 has 15 residues. Germline V gene lookup returns CDR1 ENHRY and CDR2 SYGVKD. Note on this clone: Its specificity is not known.

Libraries were prepared by immunoSEQ multiplex PCR; TCRdb keeps only in-frame clonotypes and omits some of them. The sample has under 50,000 clones; 88% are singletons. This TCR came from a woman aged 40 to 49 with glioma. This sample comprised PBMCs, obtained from a glioma patient whose treatment included an IDH1 peptide vaccine. V is TRBV10-3 and J is TRBJ2-2; D is perhaps TRBD1 or TRBD2 (6 bases each). This CDR3 reads CAISDPGASTGELFF. The CDR3 DNA is TGTGCCATCAGTGATCCGGGGGCAAGCACCGGGGAGCTGTTTTTT.